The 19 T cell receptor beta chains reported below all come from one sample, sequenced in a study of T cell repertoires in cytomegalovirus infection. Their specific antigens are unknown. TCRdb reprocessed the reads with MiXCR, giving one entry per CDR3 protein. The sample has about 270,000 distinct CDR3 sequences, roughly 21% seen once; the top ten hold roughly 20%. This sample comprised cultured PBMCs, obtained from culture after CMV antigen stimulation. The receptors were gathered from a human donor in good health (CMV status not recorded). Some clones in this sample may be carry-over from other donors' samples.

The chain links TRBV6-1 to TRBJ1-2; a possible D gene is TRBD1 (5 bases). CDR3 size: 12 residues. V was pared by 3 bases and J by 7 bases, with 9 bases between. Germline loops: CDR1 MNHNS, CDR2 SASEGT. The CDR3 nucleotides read TGTGCCAGCAGTGACAGGGAGGCTGGCTACACCTTC. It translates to CASSDREAGYTF.

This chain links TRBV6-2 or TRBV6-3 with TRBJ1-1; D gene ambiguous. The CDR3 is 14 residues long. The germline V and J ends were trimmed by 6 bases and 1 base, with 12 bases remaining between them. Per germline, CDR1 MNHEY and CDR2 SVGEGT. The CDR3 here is CASSTTGQNTEAFF. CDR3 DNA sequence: TGTGCCAGCAGCACGACGGGTCAGAACACTGAAGCTTTCTTT.

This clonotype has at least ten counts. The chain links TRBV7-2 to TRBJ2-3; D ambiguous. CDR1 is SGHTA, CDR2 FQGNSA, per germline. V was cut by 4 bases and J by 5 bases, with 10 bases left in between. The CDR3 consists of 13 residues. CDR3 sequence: CASSSIILDTQYF. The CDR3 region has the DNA TGTGCCAGCAGCTCGATAATTCTAGATACGCAGTATTTT. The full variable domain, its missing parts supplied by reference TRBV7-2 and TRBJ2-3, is GAGVSQSPSNKVTEKGKDVELRCDPISGHTALYWYRQSLGQGLEFLIYFQGNSAPDKSGLPSDRFSAERTGGSVSTLTIQRTQQEDSAVYLCASSSIILDTQYFGPGTRLTVL.

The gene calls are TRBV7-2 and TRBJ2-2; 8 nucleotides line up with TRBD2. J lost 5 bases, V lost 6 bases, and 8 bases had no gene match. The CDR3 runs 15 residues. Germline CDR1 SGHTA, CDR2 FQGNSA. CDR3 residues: CASSHTGGGTGELFF. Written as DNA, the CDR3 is TGTGCCAGCAGTCATACGGGGGGGGGGACCGGGGAGCTGTTTTTT.

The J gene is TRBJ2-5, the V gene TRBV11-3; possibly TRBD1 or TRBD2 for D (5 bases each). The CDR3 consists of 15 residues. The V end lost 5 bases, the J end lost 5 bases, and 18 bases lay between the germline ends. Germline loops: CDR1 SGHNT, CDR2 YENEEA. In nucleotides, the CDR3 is TGTGCCAGCAGCCCACAGGCGGGTTTTGGGGAGACCCAGTACTTC. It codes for CASSPQAGFGETQYF.

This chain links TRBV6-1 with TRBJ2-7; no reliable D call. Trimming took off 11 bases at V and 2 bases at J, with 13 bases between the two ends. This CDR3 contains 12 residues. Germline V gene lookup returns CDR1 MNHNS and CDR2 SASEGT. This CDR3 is CAAGGRPYEQYF. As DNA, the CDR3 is TGTGCCGCCGGCGGCAGACCCTACGAGCAGTACTTC.

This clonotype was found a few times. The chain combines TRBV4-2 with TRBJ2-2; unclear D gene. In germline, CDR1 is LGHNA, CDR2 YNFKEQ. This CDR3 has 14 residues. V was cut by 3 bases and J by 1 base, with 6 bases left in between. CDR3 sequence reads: CASSQGRNTGELFF. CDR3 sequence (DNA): TGTGCCAGCAGCCAGGGCAGGAACACCGGGGAGCTGTTTTTT.

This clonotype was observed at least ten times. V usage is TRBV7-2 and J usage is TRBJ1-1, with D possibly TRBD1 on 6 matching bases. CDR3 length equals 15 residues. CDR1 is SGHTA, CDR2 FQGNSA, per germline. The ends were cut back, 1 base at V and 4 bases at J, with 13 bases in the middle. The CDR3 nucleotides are TGTGCCAGCAGCTTAGGTGGGGGCACGGGCACTGAAGCTTTCTTT. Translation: CASSLGGGTGTEAFF.

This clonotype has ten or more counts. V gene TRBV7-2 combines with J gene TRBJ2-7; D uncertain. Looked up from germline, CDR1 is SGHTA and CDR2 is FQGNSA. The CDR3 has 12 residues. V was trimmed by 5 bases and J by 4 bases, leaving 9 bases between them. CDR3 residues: CASSHPFYEQYF. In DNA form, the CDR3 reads TGTGCCAGCAGCCACCCCTTTTACGAGCAGTACTTC.

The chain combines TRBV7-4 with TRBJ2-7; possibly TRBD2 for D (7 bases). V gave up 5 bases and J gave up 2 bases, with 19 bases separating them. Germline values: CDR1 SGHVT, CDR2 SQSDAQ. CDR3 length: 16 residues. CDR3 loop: CASSPPVGRGTYEQYF. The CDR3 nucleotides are TGTGCCAGCAGCCCCCCCGTAGGGAGGGGGACCTACGAGCAGTACTTC.

The CDR3 DNA reads as TGTGCCAGCAGTTATGTAGCGGGAGGGCCCAGGGAGACCCAGTACTTC. Amino acid sequence: CASSYVAGGPRETQYF. The gene calls are TRBV6-2 or TRBV6-3 and TRBJ2-5, with 11 bases matching TRBD2. The CDR3 has 16 residues. The V and J ends lost 3 bases and 5 bases, in that order; junction bases with no gene match: 8. Germline values: CDR1 MNHEY, CDR2 SVGEGT.

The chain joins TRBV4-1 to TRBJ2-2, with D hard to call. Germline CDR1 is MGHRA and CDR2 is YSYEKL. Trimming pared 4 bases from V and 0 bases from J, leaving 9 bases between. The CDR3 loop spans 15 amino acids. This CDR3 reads CASSPRSPNTGELFF. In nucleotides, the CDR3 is TGCGCCAGCAGCCCGAGGAGTCCGAACACCGGGGAGCTGTTTTTT.

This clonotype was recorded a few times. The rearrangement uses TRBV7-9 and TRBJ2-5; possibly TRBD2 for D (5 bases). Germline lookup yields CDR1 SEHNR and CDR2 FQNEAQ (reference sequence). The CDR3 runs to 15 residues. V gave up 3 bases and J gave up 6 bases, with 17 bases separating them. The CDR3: CASSLAVGSRQTQYF. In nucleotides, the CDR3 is TGTGCCAGCAGCTTGGCGGTGGGGAGTAGGCAGACCCAGTACTTC.

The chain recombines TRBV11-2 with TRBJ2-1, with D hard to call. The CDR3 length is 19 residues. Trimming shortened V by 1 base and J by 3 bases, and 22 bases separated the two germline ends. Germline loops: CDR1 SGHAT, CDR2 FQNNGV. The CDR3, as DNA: TGTGCCAGCAGCTTAGTTGCTAGTTGGGATCCCTCAATCTACAATGAGCAGTTCTTC. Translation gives CASSLVASWDPSIYNEQFF. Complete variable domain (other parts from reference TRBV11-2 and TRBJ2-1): EAGVAQSPRYKIIEKRQSVAFWCNPISGHATLYWYQQILGQGPKLLIQFQNNGVVDDSQLPKDRFSAERLKGVDSTLKIQPAKLEDSAVYLCASSLVASWDPSIYNEQFFGPGTRLTVL.

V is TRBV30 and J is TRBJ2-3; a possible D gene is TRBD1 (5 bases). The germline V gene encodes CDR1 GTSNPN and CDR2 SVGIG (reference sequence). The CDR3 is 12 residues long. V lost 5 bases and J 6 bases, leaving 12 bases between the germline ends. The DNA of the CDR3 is TGTGCCTGGGGGGCTAACACGGATACGCAGTATTTT. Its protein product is CAWGANTDTQYF. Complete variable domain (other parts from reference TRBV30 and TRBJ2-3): SQTIHQWPATLVQPVGSPLSLECTVEGTSNPNLYWYRQAAGRGLQLLFYSVGIGQISSEVPQNLSASRPQDRQFILSSKKLLLSDSGFYLCAWGANTDTQYFGPGTRLTVL.

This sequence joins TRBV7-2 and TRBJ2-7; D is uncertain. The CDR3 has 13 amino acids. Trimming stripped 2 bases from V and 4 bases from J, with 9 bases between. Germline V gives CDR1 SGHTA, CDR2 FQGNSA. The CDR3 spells CASSLRRRYEQYV. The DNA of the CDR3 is TGTGCCAGCAGCTTACGGCGGAGATACGAGCAGTACGTC.

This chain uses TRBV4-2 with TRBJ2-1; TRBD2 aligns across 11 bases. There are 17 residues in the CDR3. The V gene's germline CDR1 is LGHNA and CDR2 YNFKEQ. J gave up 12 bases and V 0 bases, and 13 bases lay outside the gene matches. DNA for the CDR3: TGTGCCAGCAGCCAAGAATTTAGCGGGAGGGAGAGTTTGGGGCAGTTCTTC. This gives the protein CASSQEFSGRESLGQFF.

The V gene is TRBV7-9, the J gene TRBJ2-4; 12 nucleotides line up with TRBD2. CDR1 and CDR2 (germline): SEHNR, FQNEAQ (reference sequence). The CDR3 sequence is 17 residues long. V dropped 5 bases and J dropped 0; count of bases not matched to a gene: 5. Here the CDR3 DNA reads TGTGCCAGCAGCCCACCACTAGCGGGAGGAGCCAAAAACATTCAGTACTTC. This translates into CASSPPLAGGAKNIQYF.

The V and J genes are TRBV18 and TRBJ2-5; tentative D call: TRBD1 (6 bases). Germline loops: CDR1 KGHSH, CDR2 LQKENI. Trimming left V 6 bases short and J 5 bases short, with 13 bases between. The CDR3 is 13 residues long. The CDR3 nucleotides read TGTGCCAGCTCGCAACAGGGAATGGAGACCCAGTACTTC. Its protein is CASSQQGMETQYF.